This TCR beta chain was sequenced during a study of T cell changes during pregnancy in multiple sclerosis. From germline, CDR1 is SGHRS and CDR2 YFSETQ. The CDR3 runs 12 residues. V was trimmed by 4 bases and J by 11 bases, leaving 15 bases between them. Sequencing was performed with immunoSEQ multiplex PCR; in TCRdb, only in-frame clones are kept and a portion is missing. This repertoire shows about 72,000 clones, roughly nine tenths found once; its top ten account for 0.55% to 0.85%. The specimen was peripheral blood, collected in the third trimester of pregnancy. The chain carries TRBV5-1 and TRBJ1-1; no reliable D call. The sequence derives from a female donor in good health, enrolled as a control in a pregnancy study. This chain's CDR3 is CASSATAEAAFF. The CDR3, as DNA: TGCGCCAGCAGCGCGACGGCCGAAGCGGCTTTCTTT.